This T cell receptor beta chain came from a study of T cell changes during pregnancy in multiple sclerosis. Using immunoSEQ multiplex PCR, the repertoire was profiled, and TCRdb retains in-frame clones only, with some absent. The repertoire holds approximately 48,000 clones, 90% seen once, with roughly 3.2% in the top ten. Trimming stripped 3 bases from V and 1 base from J, with 19 bases between. The length of the CDR3 is 17 residues. The germline gives CDR1 SGHNT, CDR2 YYREEE (reference sequence). The chain carries TRBV5-4 and TRBJ1-1; D is unresolved. Sequences were derived from CD8+ T cells from peripheral blood mononuclear cells, sampled before pregnancy. This TCR derives from a female donor with multiple sclerosis, enrolled in a pregnancy study. The CDR3 coding sequence is TGTGCCAGCAGCTCCTATGACATCCACGGATCGAACACTGAAGCTTTCTTT. Encoded protein: CASSSYDIHGSNTEAFF.